Each of the 2 T cell receptor beta chains below was sequenced from the same sample in a study of cytomegalovirus exposure and HLA in healthy donors. Data came from immunoSEQ multiplex PCR; TCRdb stores just in-frame clones and leaves some out. The repertoire includes about 400,000 clones, 86% of them detected once, and approximately 0.8% sits in the top ten. The source material was PBMCs. The receptors come from a woman younger than 35 in good health and CMV-seronegative.

The chain links TRBV30 to TRBJ1-2; maybe TRBD1 (6 bases). V was pared by 2 bases and J by 6 bases, with 13 bases between. The CDR3 has 13 amino acids. Germline lookup yields CDR1 GTSNPN and CDR2 SVGIG (reference sequence). CDR3 amino acids: CAWSRGGRDGYTF. DNA of the CDR3: TGTGCCTGGAGTCGGGGGGGCCGGGATGGCTACACCTTC.

J is TRBJ1-3 and V is TRBV5-1, with a tentative D call TRBD1 (6 bases). V dropped 4 bases and J dropped 0 bases, with 8 bases sitting between them. The CDR3 totals 14 residues. CDR1 and CDR2 from the germline V gene are SGHRS and YFSETQ. The CDR3 reads CASSQGFSGNTIYF. For the CDR3, the DNA is TGCGCCAGCAGCCAGGGGTTCTCTGGAAACACCATATATTTT.